One sample yielded the 16 T cell receptor beta chains listed below, sequenced in a study of siplizumab effects on memory and regulatory T cells. Produced via immunoSEQ multiplex PCR; TCRdb's table is partial and in-frame only. Of some 100,000 clones listed, less than 95% were seen once; the top ten hold less than 1.5%. Sequenced input: non-Treg CD4+ T cells sorted from blood. All receptors derive from a human donor in good health.

The chain has TRBV10-3 and TRBJ2-1; tentative D call: TRBD2 (5 bases). This CDR3 region has 13 residues. Trimming pared 0 bases from V and 5 bases from J, leaving 5 bases between. Germline V gene lookup returns CDR1 ENHRY and CDR2 SYGVKD. CDR3 amino acids: CAISESSDNEQFF. The CDR3 DNA sequence: TGTGCCATCAGTGAGTCTAGCGACAATGAGCAGTTCTTC.

V usage is TRBV11-3 and J usage is TRBJ1-1; perhaps TRBD1 as D (6 bases). The CDR3 is 15 residues long. Deletions cut 1 base from V and 3 bases from J, with 12 bases between. The germline V gene encodes CDR1 SGHNT and CDR2 YENEEA. Here the CDR3 DNA reads TGTGCCAGCAGCTTAGTACGACAGGATTACACTGAAGCTTTCTTT. It specifies CASSLVRQDYTEAFF.

The chain employs TRBV5-1 and TRBJ2-7; TRBD1 matches 9 bases. The germline V gene encodes CDR1 SGHRS and CDR2 YFSETQ. The CDR3 is made up of 21 amino acids. Trimming at V came to 4 bases and at J to 6 bases, leaving 29 bases not matched to a gene. CDR3 sequence: CASSEPPRNLQGARVYSEQYF. CDR3 DNA sequence: TGCGCCAGCAGCGAACCGCCCCGAAACTTACAGGGGGCGAGAGTATACAGCGAGCAGTACTTC.

The chain uses TRBV19 and TRBJ1-5, with no clear D. Germline CDR1 is LNHDA and CDR2 is SQIVND (reference sequence). The CDR3 covers 13 residues. Trimming took off 6 bases at V and 7 bases at J, with 13 bases between the two ends. CDR3 DNA: TGTGCCAGTAGCCCAGGAGCGAGGCAGCCCCAGCATTTT. Its translation is CASSPGARQPQHF.

The chain links TRBV6-5 to TRBJ1-1; 7 bases map to TRBD1. The CDR3 extends over 14 amino acids. Germline lookup yields CDR1 MNHEY and CDR2 SVGAGI. V lost 5 bases and J lost 0; bases outside the gene matches: 3. The CDR3 spells CASSGDRLNTEAFF. The CDR3 DNA reads as TGTGCCAGCAGTGGGGACAGATTGAACACTGAAGCTTTCTTT.

This rearrangement joins TRBV5-4 to TRBJ2-7, with TRBD2 matching 8 bases. Trimming cost V 5 bases and J 0 bases; bases outside gene matches: 7. CDR1 and CDR2 from the germline V gene are SGHNT and YYREEE (reference sequence). The length of the CDR3 is 15 residues. CDR3 in DNA: TGTGCCAGCAGTACCCTAAGCGGGAGCTCCTACGAGCAGTACTTC. Its translation: CASSTLSGSSYEQYF.

CDR3 region: CASSLSAREGVVQYF. The DNA for the CDR3 is TGTGCCAGCAGTTTATCGGCCAGGGAGGGAGTTGTCCAGTACTTC. V gene TRBV27 combines with J gene TRBJ2-5; 7 bases map to TRBD2. The junction had 11 bases not matched to a gene; V was cut back by 0 bases and J by 10 bases. The CDR3 length is 15 residues. Germline-derived CDR1 and CDR2 are MNHEY and SMNVEV (reference sequence).

V usage is TRBV7-3 and J usage is TRBJ2-3; D ambiguous. Germline CDR1 SGHTA, CDR2 FQGTGA. Trimming took 2 bases from V and 4 from J, leaving 7 bases between them. This CDR3 spans 13 amino acids. CDR3 sequence: CASSLGAADTQYF. The DNA of the CDR3 is TGTGCCAGCAGCTTAGGCGCAGCAGATACGCAGTATTTT.

This chain uses TRBV2 with TRBJ2-2, with 7 bases lining up with TRBD2. CDR3 length: 12 amino acids. Per germline, CDR1 SNHLY and CDR2 FYNNEI. V gave up 6 bases and J gave up 9 bases; unmatched junction bases: 4. The CDR3 DNA is TGTGCCAGCAGGCTAGCGGCGTGGGAGCTGTTTTTT. It yields the protein CASRLAAWELFF.

This chain connects TRBV2 to TRBJ2-1; no clear D. V dropped 7 bases and J dropped 4 bases, with 11 bases sitting between them. In germline, CDR1 is SNHLY, CDR2 FYNNEI. The CDR3 is made up of 13 amino acids. This chain's CDR3 is CASKADSYNEQFF. CDR3 DNA sequence: TGTGCCAGCAAAGCCGACTCATACAATGAGCAGTTCTTC.

A single count supports this clone. The rearrangement uses TRBV7-2 and TRBJ2-7; D possibly corresponds to TRBD1 (5 bases). There are 12 residues in the CDR3. V was clipped by 6 bases and J by 6 bases, with 12 bases between them. Germline loops: CDR1 SGHTA, CDR2 FQGNSA. This CDR3 is CASSSSDSEQYF. CDR3 DNA: TGTGCCAGCAGTTCTTCTGACAGCGAGCAGTACTTC. Based on the CDR3 plus reference TRBV7-2 and TRBJ2-7, the full variable domain is GAGVSQSPSNKVTEKGKDVELRCDPISGHTALYWYRQSLGQGLEFLIYFQGNSAPDKSGLPSDRFSAERTGGSVSTLTIQRTQQEDSAVYLCASSSSDSEQYFGPGTRLTVT.

The chain combines TRBV19 with TRBJ2-7; 7 bases align to TRBD2. J lost 1 base, V lost 3 bases, and 6 bases had no gene match. The CDR3 consists of 15 residues. Germline CDR1 reads LNHDA; CDR2 reads SQIVND (reference sequence). This chain's CDR3 is CASSIRSGRSYEQYF. In DNA, the CDR3 is TGTGCCAGTAGTATTCGTAGCGGGCGATCCTACGAGCAGTACTTC. The full variable domain, rest sourced from reference TRBV19 and TRBJ2-7, is DGGITQSPKYLFRKEGQNVTLSCEQNLNHDAMYWYRQDPGQGLRLIYYSQIVNDFQKGDIAEGYSVSREKKESFPLTVTSAQKNPTAFYLCASSIRSGRSYEQYFGPGTRLTVT.

The gene calls are TRBV19 and TRBJ2-2; D gene uncertain. The germline V gene encodes CDR1 LNHDA and CDR2 SQIVND (reference sequence). Deletions cut 10 bases from V and 0 bases from J, with 9 bases between. The CDR3 spans 13 residues. For the CDR3, the DNA is TGTGCCACGTCGCCTACGAACACCGGGGAGCTGTTTTTT. Protein sequence: CATSPTNTGELFF.

The J gene is TRBJ2-1, the V gene TRBV18; perhaps TRBD2 as D (5 bases). Germline V gene lookup returns CDR1 KGHSH and CDR2 LQKENI. V lost 3 bases to trimming and J lost 8 bases, with 8 bases between them. The CDR3 covers 12 residues. The CDR3 sequence is CASSPSGHEQFF. DNA for the CDR3: TGTGCCAGCTCACCCAGCGGCCATGAGCAGTTCTTC.

The chain combines TRBV7-9 with TRBJ2-3, with D perhaps TRBD2 (6 bases). V was trimmed by 8 bases and J by 4 bases, leaving 16 bases between them. CDR3 length: 14 residues. Per the germline V gene, CDR1 is SEHNR and CDR2 is FQNEAQ (reference sequence). The CDR3 coding sequence is TGTGCCAGCTTCGTGGACTACACATCAGATACGCAGTATTTT. Amino acids: CASFVDYTSDTQYF.

The chain employs TRBV14 and TRBJ1-1; D is uncertain. Trimming shortened V by 3 bases and J by 1 base, and 9 bases separated the two germline ends. CDR3 length: 14 residues. Per the germline V gene, CDR1 is SGHDN and CDR2 is FVKESK. This CDR3 reads CASSHYSTNTEAFF. The DNA of the CDR3 is TGTGCCAGCAGCCATTACAGTACGAACACTGAAGCTTTCTTT. The whole variable domain, remainder taken from reference TRBV14 and TRBJ1-1, is EAGVTQFPSHSVIEKGQTVTLRCDPISGHDNLYWYRRVMGKEIKFLLHFVKESKQDESGMPNNRFLAERTGGTYSTLKVQPAELEDSGVYFCASSHYSTNTEAFFGQGTRLTVV.